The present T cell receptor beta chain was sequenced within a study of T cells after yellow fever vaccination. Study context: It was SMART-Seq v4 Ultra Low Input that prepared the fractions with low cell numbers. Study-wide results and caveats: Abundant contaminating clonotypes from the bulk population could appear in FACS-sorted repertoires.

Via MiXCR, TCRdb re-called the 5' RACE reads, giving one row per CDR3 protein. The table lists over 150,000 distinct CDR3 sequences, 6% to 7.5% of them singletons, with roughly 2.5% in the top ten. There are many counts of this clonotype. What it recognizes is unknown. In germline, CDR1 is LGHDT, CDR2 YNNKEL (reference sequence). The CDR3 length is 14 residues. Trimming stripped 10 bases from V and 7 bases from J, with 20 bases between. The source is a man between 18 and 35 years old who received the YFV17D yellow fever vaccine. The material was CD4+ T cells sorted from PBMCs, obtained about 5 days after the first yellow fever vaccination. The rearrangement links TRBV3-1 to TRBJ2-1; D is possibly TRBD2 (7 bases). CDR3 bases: TGTGCCACCTTCAGCCGGGGGCGGGGGAATGAGCAGTTCTTC. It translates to CATFSRGRGNEQFF.